These 15 T cell receptor beta chains originate from one sample sequenced in a study of blood T cell repertoires in COVID-19. Here immunoSEQ multiplex PCR was the method, and the copy in TCRdb shows in-frame clones only, minus some. The sample lists fewer than 55,000 clones; 89% were seen once. The sample taken for sequencing was peripheral blood. The receptors come from a man aged 80 or over with active or convalescent COVID-19.

The rearrangement joins TRBV5-1 to TRBJ2-1; 9 bases are shared with TRBD1. This CDR3 contains 15 residues. J lost 3 bases, V lost 4 bases, and 5 bases had no gene match. Germline assignment: CDR1 SGHRS and CDR2 YFSETQ. CDR3 residues: CASSPGQGRYNEQFF. CDR3 nucleotide sequence: TGCGCCAGCAGCCCGGGACAGGGTCGCTACAATGAGCAGTTCTTC. The whole variable domain, filled in from reference TRBV5-1 and TRBJ2-1, reads KAGVTQTPRYLIKTRGQQVTLSCSPISGHRSVSWYQQTPGQGLQFLFEYFSETQRNKGNFPGRFSGRQFSNSRSEMNVSTLELGDSALYLCASSPGQGRYNEQFFGPGTRLTVL.

The V gene is TRBV3-1 (or the pseudogene TRBV3-2), the J gene TRBJ2-1; 8 bases map to TRBD2. The CDR3 totals 18 residues. Trimming removed 0 bases from V and 0 bases from J; junction bases left unmatched: 7. The germline gives CDR1 LGHDT, CDR2 YNNKEL (reference sequence). The CDR3 here is CASSQDRLAGSSYNEQFF. In nucleotides, the CDR3 is TGTGCCAGCAGCCAAGATCGGTTAGCGGGGAGCTCCTACAATGAGCAGTTCTTC.

V is TRBV10-2 and J is TRBJ1-2; D remains unclear. This CDR3 region has 14 residues. From germline, CDR1 is WSHSY and CDR2 SAAADI. V was cut by 0 bases and J by 3 bases, with 8 bases left in between. The CDR3 nucleotides are TGCGCCAGCAGTGAGTCCCCGGTATACTATGGCTACACCTTC. This encodes CASSESPVYYGYTF.

The V and J genes are TRBV6-1 and TRBJ2-3; D may be TRBD2 (5 bases). V lost 1 base and J 2 bases, leaving 10 bases between the germline ends. The CDR3 has 15 amino acids. Germline loops: CDR1 MNHNS, CDR2 SASEGT. Here the CDR3 DNA reads TGTGCCAGCAGTGAAGTTAGGACTTTCACAGATACGCAGTATTTT. As protein: CASSEVRTFTDTQYF.

The chain combines TRBV5-1 with TRBJ1-1; D possibly corresponds to TRBD1 (5 bases). Trimming pared 4 bases from V and 0 bases from J, leaving 7 bases between. The CDR3 sequence is 13 residues long. CDR1 is SGHRS, CDR2 YFSETQ, per germline. The CDR3 DNA reads as TGCGCCAGCAGCGGAGGGGTGAACACTGAAGCTTTCTTT. Translating gives CASSGGVNTEAFF.

The chain is built from TRBV28 and TRBJ1-2, with 8 positions matching TRBD1. Per germline, CDR1 MDHEN and CDR2 SYDVKM. V was clipped by 4 bases and J by 13 bases; unmatched bases: 11. The CDR3 sequence is 13 residues long. Written as DNA, the CDR3 is TGTGCCAGCAGTTCTCCCGTTCCAGGGGGCATCACCTTC. Protein: CASSSPVPGGITF.

The chain links TRBV29-1 to TRBJ2-7, with D perhaps TRBD1 (5 bases). The CDR3 runs to 11 residues. V was trimmed by 7 bases and J by 6 bases, leaving 13 bases between them. Germline-derived CDR1 and CDR2 are SQVTM and ANQGSEA. The CDR3: CSASLGPEQYF. Written as DNA, the CDR3 is TGCAGCGCCTCCCTGGGGCCCGAGCAGTACTTC.

Only one count was recorded for this clone. No DNA is shown, since the ends of the CDR3 on it are uncertain; the CDR3 is the one TCRdb lists. The gene calls are TRBV27 and TRBJ2-7; the D call in the table, TRBD2, was not verified against the DNA. The CDR3 adds up to 15 amino acids, both ends counted. Per the germline V gene, CDR1 is MNHEY and CDR2 is SMNVEV (reference sequence). The CDR3 here is CASSSSGSGDYEQYF.

The chain joins TRBV3-1 (or the pseudogene TRBV3-2) to TRBJ1-1; a weak D match, TRBD1 (5 bases). V gave up 0 bases and J gave up 7 bases, with 9 bases separating them. The CDR3 is 13 residues long. The germline gives CDR1 LGHDT, CDR2 YNNKEL (reference sequence). The CDR3 nucleotides read TGTGCCAGCAGCCAAGATGTAGACAGTGAAGCTTTCTTT. Translation: CASSQDVDSEAFF.

As DNA, the CDR3 is TGTGCCAGCAGTTCCAGAATCACAGGGGCCTATAATTCACCCCTCCACTTT. Its protein is CASSSRITGAYNSPLHF. The chain carries TRBV7-2 and TRBJ1-6; 7 positions agree with TRBD1. V was clipped by 6 bases and J by 2 bases; unmatched bases: 10. The germline CDR1 and CDR2 sequences are SGHTA and FQGNSA. The CDR3 is 17 residues long.

The table lists this clone with a few counts. The V and J genes are TRBV6-5 and TRBJ1-2; 7 bases are a match to TRBD1. The ends lost 6 bases at V and 8 bases at J; junction bases unmatched: 9. Looked up from germline, CDR1 is MNHEY and CDR2 is SVGAGI. This CDR3 region has 13 residues. The CDR3 nucleotides are TGTGCCAGCAGCCCCGAGGGGGCGGGGGGCTACACCTTC. Amino acid sequence: CASSPEGAGGYTF.

The chain couples TRBV28 to TRBJ2-3, with 9 positions matching TRBD1. Germline CDR1 is MDHEN and CDR2 is SYDVKM. J was trimmed by 4 bases and V by 2 bases; bases with no gene match: 1. The CDR3 runs 14 residues. As DNA, the CDR3 is TGTGCCAGCAGTTTAACAGGGGGCGCAGATACGCAGTATTTT. Its protein is CASSLTGGADTQYF.

The chain employs TRBV29-1 and TRBJ1-1, with 7 bases lining up with TRBD1. Germline V gives CDR1 SQVTM, CDR2 ANQGSEA. Losses at the gene ends were 4 bases for V and 7 bases for J; bases not matched to a gene: 12. The CDR3 length is 14 residues. CDR3 in DNA: TGCAGCGTTGGGAGGACTGGGGACAGTTATGAAGCTTTCTTT. Translated, it gives CSVGRTGDSYEAFF.

The chain has TRBV6-2 or TRBV6-3 and TRBJ1-1; 12 nucleotides line up with TRBD1. The V and J ends lost 0 bases and 4 bases, in that order; junction bases with no gene match: 3. This CDR3 spans 16 amino acids. Germline V gene data show CDR1 as MNHEY and CDR2 as SVGEGT. The CDR3 here is CASSYSGTGGRTEAFF. In nucleotides, the CDR3 is TGTGCCAGCAGTTACTCCGGGACAGGGGGCCGCACTGAAGCTTTCTTT.

V is TRBV7-9 and J is TRBJ1-1; 10 nucleotides line up with TRBD1. V dropped 5 bases and J dropped 3; count of bases not matched to a gene: 6. CDR3 size: 15 residues. Germline CDR1 reads SEHNR; CDR2 reads FQNEAQ (reference sequence). The CDR3 coding sequence is TGTGCCAGCAGCCCCGACAGGGGGCTCTACACTGAAGCTTTCTTT. This translates into CASSPDRGLYTEAFF.